Following are 5 T cell receptor beta chains from one sample sequenced in a study of CD4 T cell repertoires in COVID-19. The method was immunoSEQ multiplex PCR; TCRdb's version includes in-frame clones alone and lacks a portion of them. The sample holds 60,000 to 90,000 clones, around 82% seen once. The specimen was CD4+ T cells from peripheral blood, collected after recovery from COVID-19. The receptors were sampled from a human donor who had COVID-19.

V gene TRBV6-1 combines with J gene TRBJ1-2; D unresolved. The CDR3 is 14 residues long. The V gene lost 1 base and the J gene lost 4 bases, with 10 bases spanning the gap. CDR1 is MNHNS, CDR2 SASEGT, per germline. The CDR3 loop reads CASSEGSDRYGYTF. In DNA form, the CDR3 reads TGTGCCAGCAGTGAAGGGTCAGACCGCTATGGCTACACCTTC.

This clone has only a few counts. V usage is TRBV6-5 and J usage is TRBJ1-5; 7 bases align to TRBD1. From germline, CDR1 is MNHEY and CDR2 SVGAGI. There are 15 residues in the CDR3. Germline trimming cut 0 bases from V and 2 bases from J; bases unmatched to any gene: 1. The CDR3 bases are TGTGCCAGCAGTTACTCCGGGACAGGCAATCAGCCCCAGCATTTT. Amino acids: CASSYSGTGNQPQHF.

V gene TRBV10-3 combines with J gene TRBJ2-4; no definite D call. V shed 0 bases and J shed 0 bases, with 9 bases lying between them. CDR3 length: 16 amino acids. Germline V gene lookup returns CDR1 ENHRY and CDR2 SYGVKD. The CDR3 nucleotides read TGTGCCATCAGTGAGTCCTCCCTTTTAGCCAAAAACATTCAGTACTTC. This encodes CAISESSLLAKNIQYF.

V and J are TRBV7-6 and TRBJ2-3; 10 bases fit TRBD2. This CDR3 region has 18 residues. J gave up 1 base and V 5 bases, and 12 bases lay outside the gene matches. CDR1 and CDR2 (germline): SGHVS, FNYEAQ. The CDR3 DNA sequence: TGTGCCAGCAGCCCCTCCTCTAGCGGGAGAGTTGGCACAGATACGCAGTATTTT. The encoded protein is CASSPSSSGRVGTDTQYF.

The chain is built from TRBV7-6 and TRBJ2-2; 8 bases are shared with TRBD1. The CDR3 is 17 amino acids. Germline V CDR1 and CDR2: SGHVS, FNYEAQ. Unmatched junction bases numbered 11, after V lost 5 bases and J lost 3 bases. This CDR3 reads CASSVLSGGADTGELFF. CDR3 bases: TGTGCCAGCAGCGTACTCTCAGGGGGCGCGGACACCGGGGAGCTGTTTTTT.